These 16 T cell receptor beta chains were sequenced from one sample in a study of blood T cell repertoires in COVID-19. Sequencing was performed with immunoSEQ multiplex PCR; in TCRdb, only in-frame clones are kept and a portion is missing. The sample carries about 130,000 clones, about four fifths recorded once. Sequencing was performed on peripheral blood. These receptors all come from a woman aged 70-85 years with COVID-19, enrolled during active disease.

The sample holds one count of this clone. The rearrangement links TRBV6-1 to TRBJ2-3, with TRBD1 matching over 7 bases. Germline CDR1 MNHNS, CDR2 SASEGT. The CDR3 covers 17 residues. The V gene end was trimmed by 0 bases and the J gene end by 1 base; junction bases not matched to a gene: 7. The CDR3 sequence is CASSEAHRGHGTDTQYF. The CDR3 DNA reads TGTGCCAGCAGTGAAGCTCACAGGGGCCACGGCACAGATACGCAGTATTTT.

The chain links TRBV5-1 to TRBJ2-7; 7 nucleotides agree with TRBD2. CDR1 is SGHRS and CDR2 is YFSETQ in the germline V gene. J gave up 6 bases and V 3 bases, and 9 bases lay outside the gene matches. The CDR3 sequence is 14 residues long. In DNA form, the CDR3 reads TGCGCCAGCAGCTGGGGGGGAAGTGGGGCCGAGCAGTACTTC. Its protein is CASSWGGSGAEQYF.

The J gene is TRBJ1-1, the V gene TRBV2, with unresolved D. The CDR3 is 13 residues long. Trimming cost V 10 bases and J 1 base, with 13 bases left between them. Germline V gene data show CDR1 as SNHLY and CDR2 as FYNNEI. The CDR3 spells CAIGGSRNTEAFF. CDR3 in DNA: TGTGCCATTGGAGGCTCCCGGAACACTGAAGCTTTCTTT. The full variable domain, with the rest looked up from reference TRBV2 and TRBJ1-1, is EPEVTQTPSHQVTQMGQEVILRCVPISNHLYFYWYRQILGQKVEFLVSFYNNEISEKSEIFDDQFSVERPDGSNFTLKIRSTKLEDSAMYFCAIGGSRNTEAFFGQGTRLTVV.

The CDR3: CASSAGGTETQYF. In DNA, the CDR3 is TGTGCCAGCAGTGCTGGGGGCACGGAGACCCAGTACTTC. The chain carries TRBV6-4 and TRBJ2-5; a weak D match, TRBD1 (6 bases). This CDR3 has 13 amino acids. CDR1 and CDR2 from the germline V gene are MRHNA and SNTAGT. V gave up 4 bases and J gave up 5 bases, with 11 bases separating them.

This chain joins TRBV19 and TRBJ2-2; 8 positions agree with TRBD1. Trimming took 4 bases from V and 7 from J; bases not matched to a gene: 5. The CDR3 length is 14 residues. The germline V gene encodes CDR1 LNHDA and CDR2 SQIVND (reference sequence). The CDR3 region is CASSTQGAGGELFF. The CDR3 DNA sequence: TGTGCCAGTAGTACTCAGGGGGCCGGCGGGGAGCTGTTTTTT.

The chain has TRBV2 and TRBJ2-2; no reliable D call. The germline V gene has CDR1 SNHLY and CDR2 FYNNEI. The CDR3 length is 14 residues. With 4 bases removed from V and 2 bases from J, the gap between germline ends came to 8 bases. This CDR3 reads CASSVAINTGELFF. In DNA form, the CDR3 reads TGTGCCAGCAGTGTCGCGATAAACACCGGGGAGCTGTTTTTT.

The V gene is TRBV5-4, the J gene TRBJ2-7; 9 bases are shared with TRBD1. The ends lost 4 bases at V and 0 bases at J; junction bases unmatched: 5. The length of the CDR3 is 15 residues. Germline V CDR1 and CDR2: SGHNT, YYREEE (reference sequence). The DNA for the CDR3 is TGTGCCAGCAGCCAAACAGGGGGCAGCTCCTACGAGCAGTACTTC. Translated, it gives CASSQTGGSSYEQYF.

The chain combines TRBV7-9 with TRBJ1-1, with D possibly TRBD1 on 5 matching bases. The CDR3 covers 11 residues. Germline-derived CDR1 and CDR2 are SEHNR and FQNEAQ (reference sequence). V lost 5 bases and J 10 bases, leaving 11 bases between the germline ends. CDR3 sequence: CASSVQGLAFF. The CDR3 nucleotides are TGTGCCAGCAGCGTTCAGGGTCTAGCTTTCTTT.

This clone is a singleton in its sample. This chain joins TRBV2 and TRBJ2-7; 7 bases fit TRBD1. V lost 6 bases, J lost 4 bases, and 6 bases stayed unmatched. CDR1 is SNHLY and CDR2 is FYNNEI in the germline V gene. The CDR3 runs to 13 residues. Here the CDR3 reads CASRTGTAYEQYF. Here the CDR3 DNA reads TGTGCCAGCAGGACCGGGACAGCATACGAGCAGTACTTC.

DNA of the CDR3: TGTGCCAGCTCAAGCGGGGGGCTCACAGATACGCAGTATTTT. Its protein is CASSSGGLTDTQYF. The chain combines TRBV18 with TRBJ2-3, with 9 nucleotides matching TRBD2. The CDR3 is made up of 14 amino acids. Germline trimming cut 5 bases from V and 2 bases from J; bases unmatched to any gene: 2. Germline V gene lookup returns CDR1 KGHSH and CDR2 LQKENI.

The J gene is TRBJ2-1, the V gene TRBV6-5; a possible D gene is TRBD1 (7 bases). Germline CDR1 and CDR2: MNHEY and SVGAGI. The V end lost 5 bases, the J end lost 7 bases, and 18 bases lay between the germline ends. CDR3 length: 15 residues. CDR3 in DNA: TGTGCCAGCAGTACCGCCACAGGGGAGGTAAATGAGCAGTTCTTC. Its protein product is CASSTATGEVNEQFF.

CDR3 sequence: CASSYSGGAENEQFF. The CDR3 DNA reads TGTGCCAGCAGTTACAGCGGGGGGGCCGAGAATGAGCAGTTCTTC. This chain uses TRBV6-2 or TRBV6-3 with TRBJ2-1; 10 bases are shared with TRBD2. CDR3 length equals 15 residues. The junction had 5 bases not matched to a gene; V was cut back by 2 bases and J by 7 bases. Germline V gene sequence: CDR1 MNHEY, CDR2 SVGEGT.

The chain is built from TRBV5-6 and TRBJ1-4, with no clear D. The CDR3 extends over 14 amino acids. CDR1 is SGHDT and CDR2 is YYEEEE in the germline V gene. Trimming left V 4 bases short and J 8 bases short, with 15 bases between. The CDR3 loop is CASSPQRVREKLFF. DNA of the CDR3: TGTGCCAGCAGCCCTCAGAGGGTTCGAGAAAAACTGTTTTTT.

This CDR3 is CASSETAVSYEQYF. The DNA of the CDR3 is TGTGCCAGCAGTGAAACCGCGGTCTCCTACGAGCAGTACTTC. The J gene is TRBJ2-7, the V gene TRBV25-1, with D hard to call. This CDR3 region has 14 residues. Trimming stripped 2 bases from V and 0 bases from J, with 8 bases between. Germline assignment: CDR1 MGHDK and CDR2 SYGVNS.

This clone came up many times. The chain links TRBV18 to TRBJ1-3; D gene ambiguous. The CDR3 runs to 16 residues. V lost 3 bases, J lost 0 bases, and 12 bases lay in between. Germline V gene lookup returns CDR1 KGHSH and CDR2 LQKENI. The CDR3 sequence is CASSPTSTASGNTIYF. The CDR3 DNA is TGTGCCAGCTCACCGACCTCCACAGCCTCTGGAAACACCATATATTTT.

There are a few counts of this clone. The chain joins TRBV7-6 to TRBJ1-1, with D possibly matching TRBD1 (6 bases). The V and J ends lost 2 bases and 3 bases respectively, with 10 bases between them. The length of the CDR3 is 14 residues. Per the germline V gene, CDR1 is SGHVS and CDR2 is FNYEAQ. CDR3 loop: CASSLRGADTEAFF. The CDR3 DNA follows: TGTGCCAGCAGCTTACGGGGGGCTGACACTGAAGCTTTCTTT. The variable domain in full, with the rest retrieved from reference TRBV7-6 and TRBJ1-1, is GAGVSQSPRYKVTKRGQDVALRCDPISGHVSLYWYRQALGQGPEFLTYFNYEAQQDKSGLPNDRFSAERPEGSISTLTIQRTEQRDSAMYRCASSLRGADTEAFFGQGTRLTVV.